These 29 T cell receptor beta chains originate from one sample sequenced in a study of blood T cell repertoires in COVID-19. TCRdb's copy holds only in-frame clones and misses some; the assay was immunoSEQ multiplex PCR. The table lists 250,000 to 350,000 clones, 92% of them singletons. Material: PBMCs or T cells enriched from blood (not recorded which). All receptors derive from a woman in her twenties or thirties who had recovered from COVID-19.

The chain employs TRBV21-1 and TRBJ2-2; no DNA check was done on the table's D call, TRBD2. TRBV21-1 is a known pseudogene. The CDR3 covers 14 residues. This chain's CDR3 is CASSLGANTGELFF. CDR3 DNA sequence: TGTGCCAGCAGCCTCGGGGCGAACACCGGGGAGCTGTTTTTT.

The rearrangement joins TRBV6-4 to TRBJ1-4; D may be TRBD1 (6 bases). CDR3 length equals 13 residues. V was pared by 4 bases and J by 8 bases, with 11 bases between. In germline, CDR1 is MRHNA, CDR2 SNTAGT. The CDR3 sequence is CASSAQGGEKLFF. The CDR3 DNA follows: TGTGCCAGCAGTGCACAGGGAGGGGAAAAACTGTTTTTT.

The rearrangement links TRBV7-2 to TRBJ2-7, with 10 bases fitting TRBD1. The CDR3 runs 15 residues. Germline CDR1 and CDR2: SGHTA and FQGNSA. Unmatched junction bases numbered 5, after V lost 2 bases and J lost 4 bases. This chain's CDR3 is CASSLSAGQGYEQYF. The CDR3 DNA is TGTGCCAGCAGCTTAAGTGCGGGACAGGGGTACGAGCAGTACTTC. The full variable domain, completed using reference TRBV7-2 and TRBJ2-7, is GAGVSQSPSNKVTEKGKDVELRCDPISGHTALYWYRQSLGQGLEFLIYFQGNSAPDKSGLPSDRFSAERTGGSVSTLTIQRTQQEDSAVYLCASSLSAGQGYEQYFGPGTRLTVT.

V usage is TRBV28 and J usage is TRBJ2-3, with 12 bases fitting TRBD2. Germline CDR1 MDHEN, CDR2 SYDVKM. The CDR3 sequence is 14 residues long. V dropped 8 bases and J dropped 4; count of bases not matched to a gene: 4. The CDR3 here is CASGSSGGADTQYF. CDR3 DNA: TGTGCCAGCGGATCTAGCGGGGGGGCAGATACGCAGTATTTT. Supplemented by reference TRBV28 and TRBJ2-3, the full variable domain reads DVKVTQSSRYLVKRTGEKVFLECVQDMDHENMFWYRQDPGLGLRLIYFSYDVKMKEKGDIPEGYSVSREKKERFSLILESASTNQTSMYLCASGSSGGADTQYFGPGTRLTVL.

V usage is TRBV9 and J usage is TRBJ2-5; 11 nucleotides align to TRBD2. The germline V gene has CDR1 SGDLS and CDR2 YYNGEE. V lost 3 bases and J lost 5; bases outside the gene matches: 6. This CDR3 spans 15 amino acids. In DNA form, the CDR3 reads TGTGCCAGCAGCGCGCTAGCGGGGGGACTGGAGACCCAGTACTTC. Its translation: CASSALAGGLETQYF.

The rearrangement joins TRBV5-4 to TRBJ1-4, with D maybe TRBD1 (5 bases). Deletions cut 4 bases from V and 5 bases from J, with 9 bases between. The CDR3 runs to 13 residues. Germline values: CDR1 SGHNT, CDR2 YYREEE (reference sequence). The CDR3 reads CASSPPGNEKLFF. CDR3 DNA sequence: TGTGCCAGCAGCCCGCCAGGGAATGAAAAACTGTTTTTT.

The chain joins TRBV6-5 to TRBJ2-1, with TRBD1 as a possible D gene (6 bases). Germline V gene lookup returns CDR1 MNHEY and CDR2 SVGAGI. This CDR3 has 13 amino acids. V lost 6 bases and J lost 3, with 9 bases in between. The CDR3 DNA reads as TGTGCCAGCAGCCAGGACAGCTACAATGAGCAGTTCTTC. Its protein product is CASSQDSYNEQFF.

The V call is TRBV19, the J call TRBJ1-4, with 8 bases identical to TRBD1. The V gene's germline CDR1 is LNHDA and CDR2 SQIVND (reference sequence). The CDR3 covers 14 residues. V lost 7 bases and J lost 6; bases outside the gene matches: 7. The CDR3, as DNA: TGTGCCAGTACCTCAGGGGGCGCTTATGAAAAACTGTTTTTT. This sequence encodes CASTSGGAYEKLFF.

The chain uses TRBV4-2 and TRBJ1-1; possibly TRBD1 for D (6 bases). Per the germline V gene, CDR1 is LGHNA and CDR2 is YNFKEQ. This CDR3 contains 18 residues. V lost 0 bases and J 4 bases, leaving 21 bases between the germline ends. The CDR3 here is CASSQDGPGGWRGTEAFF. The DNA for the CDR3 is TGTGCCAGCAGCCAAGATGGTCCGGGGGGCTGGAGGGGCACTGAAGCTTTCTTT.

The chain carries TRBV7-2 and TRBJ1-2, with D tentatively TRBD1 (6 bases). Germline CDR1 SGHTA, CDR2 FQGNSA. V was pared by 4 bases and J by 4 bases, with 10 bases between. The CDR3 spans 13 residues. CDR3 sequence: CASSSTGTYGYTF. Here the CDR3 DNA reads TGTGCCAGCAGCTCAACAGGGACCTATGGCTACACCTTC.

The CDR3 loop is CASSLGLGQVANTGELFF. CDR3 DNA sequence: TGTGCCAGCAGCTTGGGACTGGGACAGGTTGCGAACACCGGGGAGCTGTTTTTT. V gene TRBV7-2 combines with J gene TRBJ2-2, with TRBD1 identical over 8 bases. V was clipped by 3 bases and J by 0 bases; unmatched bases: 9. CDR3 length equals 18 residues. Germline V gene lookup returns CDR1 SGHTA and CDR2 FQGNSA.

The genes are TRBV28 and TRBJ1-2, with D hard to call. Trimming pared 5 bases from V and 4 bases from J, leaving 8 bases between. The length of the CDR3 is 12 residues. The germline gives CDR1 MDHEN, CDR2 SYDVKM. CDR3 nucleotides: TGTGCCAGCAGTACGGAGGGCTATGGCTACACCTTC. This sequence encodes CASSTEGYGYTF.

The J gene is TRBJ2-7, the V gene TRBV28; 8 nucleotides match TRBD1. V was pared by 2 bases and J by 7 bases, with 13 bases of the junction left unmatched. CDR1 and CDR2 (germline): MDHEN, SYDVKM. The CDR3 extends over 16 amino acids. In nucleotides, the CDR3 is TGTGCCAGCAGTTTAAGGGCAGGGGGCTGGTTATGGGAGCAGTACTTC. Translation gives CASSLRAGGWLWEQYF.

A few counts support this clone. The chain joins TRBV10-3 to TRBJ2-6; weak D call: TRBD1 (6 bases). The CDR3 runs 21 residues. V lost 3 bases, J lost 1 base, and 25 bases lay in between. Germline V lookup: CDR1 ENHRY, CDR2 SYGVKD. Here the CDR3 reads CAISDGWAGTRLLSGANVLTF. The CDR3 bases are TGTGCCATCAGTGATGGCTGGGCCGGGACACGCCTTCTATCTGGGGCCAACGTCCTGACTTTC.

The chain couples TRBV27 to TRBJ2-2; no reliable D call. The CDR3 is 11 residues long. The germline gives CDR1 MNHEY, CDR2 SMNVEV (reference sequence). The V end lost 4 bases, the J end lost 6 bases, and 3 bases lay between the germline ends. The CDR3 reads CASSSSGELFF. The CDR3 region has the DNA TGTGCCAGCAGTTCTTCCGGGGAGCTGTTTTTT.

This rearrangement joins TRBV4-3 to TRBJ1-5; D is unclear. This CDR3 has 15 residues. V gave up 0 bases and J gave up 0 bases, with 6 bases separating them. The germline V gene has CDR1 LGHNA and CDR2 YSLEER. This chain's CDR3 is CASSQEYSSNQPQHF. Here the CDR3 DNA reads TGCGCCAGCAGCCAAGAATACAGTAGCAATCAGCCCCAGCATTTT.

The chain joins TRBV12-3 or TRBV12-4 to TRBJ1-3; no reliable D call. This CDR3 spans 13 amino acids. V dropped 1 base and J dropped 9 bases, with 10 bases sitting between them. The CDR3 region is CASSLDIRLTIYF. In DNA, the CDR3 is TGTGCCAGCAGTTTAGATATCCGTCTCACCATATATTTT.

A single count supports this clone. V is TRBV10-3 and J is TRBJ1-2, with D uncertain. The CDR3 consists of 13 residues. Germline CDR1 ENHRY, CDR2 SYGVKD. Trimming stripped 2 bases from V and 4 bases from J, with 8 bases between. The CDR3 protein is CAISEGGTYGYTF. The CDR3 DNA follows: TGTGCCATCAGTGAGGGCGGTACCTATGGCTACACCTTC.

The chain joins TRBV27 to TRBJ2-1; possible D gene TRBD2, 6 bases. V lost 10 bases and J 1 base, leaving 11 bases between the germline ends. The CDR3 runs 13 residues. Germline V lookup: CDR1 MNHEY, CDR2 SMNVEV (reference sequence). Here the CDR3 reads CAIGSRSYNEQFF. In DNA, the CDR3 is TGTGCCATCGGGAGTAGATCCTACAATGAGCAGTTCTTC.

This clone was seen a single time. J is TRBJ1-1 and V is TRBV27, with a tentative D call TRBD1 (6 bases). Germline V gene lookup returns CDR1 MNHEY and CDR2 SMNVEV (reference sequence). Trimming removed 0 bases from V and 7 bases from J, with 12 bases in between. CDR3 length equals 14 residues. The CDR3 DNA follows: TGTGCCAGCAGTTTATCGGCGCTACAGGGTGAAGCTTTCTTT. Its protein is CASSLSALQGEAFF.

A few counts support this clone. V gene TRBV28 combines with J gene TRBJ1-3; no clear D gene. This CDR3 spans 12 amino acids. V was cut by 4 bases and J by 4 bases, with 5 bases left in between. Per germline, CDR1 MDHEN and CDR2 SYDVKM. The CDR3 DNA reads as TGTGCCAGCAGTTATTCAGGAAACACCATATATTTT. This codes for CASSYSGNTIYF.

The gene calls are TRBV20-1 and TRBJ2-5; 7 bases agree with TRBD1. The CDR3 has 11 amino acids. Germline CDR1 reads DFQATT; CDR2 reads SNEGSKA (reference sequence). The CDR3 spells CRGQYQETQYF. The DNA for the CDR3 is TGCAGGGGACAGTACCAAGAGACCCAGTACTTC.

This chain links TRBV6-2 or TRBV6-3 with TRBJ1-4; D uncertain. The CDR3 loop spans 13 amino acids. The V end lost 4 bases, the J end lost 5 bases, and 8 bases lay between the germline ends. Per germline, CDR1 MNHEY and CDR2 SVGEGT. CDR3 loop: CASSSPRNEKLFF. The CDR3 coding sequence is TGTGCCAGCAGTTCACCGCGAAATGAAAAACTGTTTTTT.

The gene calls are TRBV18 and TRBJ1-4; D gene ambiguous. Trimming pared 2 bases from V and 7 bases from J, leaving 8 bases between. This CDR3 contains 13 residues. The germline V gene encodes CDR1 KGHSH and CDR2 LQKENI. Written as DNA, the CDR3 is TGTGCCAGCTCACCATTAGGCGGTGAAAAACTGTTTTTT. Protein: CASSPLGGEKLFF.

This chain connects TRBV5-4 to TRBJ1-2; 8 nucleotides align to TRBD1. CDR3 length equals 16 residues. The germline gives CDR1 SGHNT, CDR2 YYREEE (reference sequence). The V segment lost 0 bases and the J segment 4 bases; nucleotides outside the gene matches: 8. The CDR3 DNA reads as TGTGCCAGCAGCTTGGCCACAGGGGGACTCTTCTATGGCTACACCTTC. Translation: CASSLATGGLFYGYTF. Full variable domain (missing parts from reference TRBV5-4 and TRBJ1-2): ETGVTQSPTHLIKTRGQQVTLRCSSQSGHNTVSWYQQALGQGPQFIFQYYREEENGRGNFPPRFSGLQFPNYSSELNVNALELDDSALYLCASSLATGGLFYGYTFGSGTRLTVV.

The V call is TRBV5-3, the J call TRBJ1-3; the match to TRBD1 covers 8 bases. TRBV5-3 is filed as an ORF, its function uncertain. V was clipped by 0 bases and J by 2 bases; unmatched bases: 7. This CDR3 has 17 amino acids. The CDR3 DNA reads TGTGCCAGAAGCTTGGACATCCAGGGGGCGGCTGGAAACACCATATATTTT. Translating it yields CARSLDIQGAAGNTIYF.

The genes are TRBV10-3 and TRBJ2-2; 7 bases agree with TRBD2. The germline CDR1 and CDR2 sequences are ENHRY and SYGVKD. This CDR3 has 14 amino acids. V was clipped by 3 bases and J by 8 bases; unmatched bases: 6. Here the CDR3 reads CAISEARLAGELFF. The CDR3 nucleotides are TGTGCCATCAGTGAAGCTCGACTAGCTGGGGAGCTGTTTTTT.

V gene TRBV5-6 combines with J gene TRBJ1-2, with 8 bases identical to TRBD1. The CDR3 covers 14 residues. Germline V gene data show CDR1 as SGHDT and CDR2 as YYEEEE. With 4 bases clipped from V and 8 bases from J, the junction kept 10 bases outside the gene matches. CDR3 nucleotide sequence: TGTGCCAGCAGCCTACCTACAGGGGGGGAAGGCTACACCTTC. Encoded protein: CASSLPTGGEGYTF.

The chain carries TRBV5-1 and TRBJ1-6; no clear D. The CDR3 has 14 residues. Trimming took 0 bases from V and 3 from J, leaving 4 bases between them. Germline V gene lookup returns CDR1 SGHRS and CDR2 YFSETQ. For the CDR3, the DNA is TGCGCCAGCAGCTTGGATAACTATAATTCACCCCTCCACTTT. Protein sequence: CASSLDNYNSPLHF. The complete variable domain, with remaining parts taken from reference TRBV5-1 and TRBJ1-6, reads KAGVTQTPRYLIKTRGQQVTLSCSPISGHRSVSWYQQTPGQGLQFLFEYFSETQRNKGNFPGRFSGRQFSNSRSEMNVSTLELGDSALYLCASSLDNYNSPLHFGNGTRLTVT.